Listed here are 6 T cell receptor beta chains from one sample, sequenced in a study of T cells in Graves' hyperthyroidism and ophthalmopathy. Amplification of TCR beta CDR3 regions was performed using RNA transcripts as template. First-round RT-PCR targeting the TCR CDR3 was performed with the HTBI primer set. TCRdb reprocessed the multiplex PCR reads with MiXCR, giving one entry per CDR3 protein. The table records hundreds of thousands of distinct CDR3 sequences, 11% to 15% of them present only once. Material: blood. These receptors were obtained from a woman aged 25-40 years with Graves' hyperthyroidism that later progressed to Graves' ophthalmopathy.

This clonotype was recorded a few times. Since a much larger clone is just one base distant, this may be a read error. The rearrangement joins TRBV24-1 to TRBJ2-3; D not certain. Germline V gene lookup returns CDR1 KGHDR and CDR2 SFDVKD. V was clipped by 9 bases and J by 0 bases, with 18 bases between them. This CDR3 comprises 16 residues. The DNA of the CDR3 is TGTGCCACCGGTGGGCCCCGAACCACTAGCACAGATACGCAGTATTTT. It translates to CATGGPRTTSTDTQYF.

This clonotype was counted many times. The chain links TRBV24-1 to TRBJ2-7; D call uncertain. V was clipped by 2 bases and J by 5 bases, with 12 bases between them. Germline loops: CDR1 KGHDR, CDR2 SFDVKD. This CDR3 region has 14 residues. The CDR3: CATSDSWLGDEQYF. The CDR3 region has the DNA TGTGCCACCAGTGATTCCTGGCTAGGAGACGAGCAGTACTTC.

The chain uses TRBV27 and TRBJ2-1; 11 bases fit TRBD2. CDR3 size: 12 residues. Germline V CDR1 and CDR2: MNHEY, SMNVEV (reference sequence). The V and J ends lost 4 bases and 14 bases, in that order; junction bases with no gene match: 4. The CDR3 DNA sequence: TGTGCCAGCAGTTCCGGACTAGCGGGCGAGTTCTTC. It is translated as CASSSGLAGEFF.

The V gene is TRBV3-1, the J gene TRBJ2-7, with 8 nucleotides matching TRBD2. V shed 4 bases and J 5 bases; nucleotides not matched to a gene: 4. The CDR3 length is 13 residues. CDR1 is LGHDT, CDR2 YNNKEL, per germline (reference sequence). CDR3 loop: CASSLLAVNEQYF. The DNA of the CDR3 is TGTGCCAGCAGCCTACTAGCGGTAAACGAGCAGTACTTC.

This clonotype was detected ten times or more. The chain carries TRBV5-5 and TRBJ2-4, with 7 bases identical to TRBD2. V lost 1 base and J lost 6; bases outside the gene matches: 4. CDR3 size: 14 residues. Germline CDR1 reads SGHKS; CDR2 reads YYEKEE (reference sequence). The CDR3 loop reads CASSLILATNIQYF. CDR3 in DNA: TGTGCCAGCAGCTTGATACTAGCGACAAACATTCAGTACTTC.

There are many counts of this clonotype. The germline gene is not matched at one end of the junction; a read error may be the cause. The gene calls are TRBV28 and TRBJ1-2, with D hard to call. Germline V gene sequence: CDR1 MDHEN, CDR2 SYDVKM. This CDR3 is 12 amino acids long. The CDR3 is CASTLANYGYTF. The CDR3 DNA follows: TGTGCCAGCACTTTAGCTAACTATGGCTACACCTTC.